This T cell receptor beta chain was observed in a study of beta chain features in type 1 diabetes. The CDR3 sequence is 12 residues long. V was pared by 4 bases and J by 7 bases, with 11 bases between. The V gene's germline CDR1 is GTSNPN and CDR2 SVGIG (reference sequence). Comment on this clone: Its antigen is unknown.

Study findings and constraints: A cDNA-based sequencing approach could over-represent cells with high TCR expression.

The sequenced template was cDNA made from the entire isolated RNA. The repertoire was sequenced with immunoSEQ multiplex PCR; TCRdb's copy has only in-frame clones and lacks some. This table holds around 170,000 clones, 7% to 10% found once. The sequencing input was central memory CD4+ T cells from blood. The TCR originated in a woman aged 18-29 years in good health. The chain has TRBV30 and TRBJ1-5; no reliable D call. The CDR3 DNA reads TGTGCCTGGAAGGAGAGCGGCCAGCCCCAGCATTTT. The encoded protein is CAWKESGQPQHF.